This TCR beta chain emerged from a study of T cells after yellow fever vaccination. Findings and limits, study-wide: Contamination of FACS-sorted repertoires by abundant clonotypes from the bulk population could occur. Weaker in magnitude, the secondary response showed a faster peak on day 5 versus 15.

V was trimmed by 0 bases and J by 3 bases, leaving 9 bases between them. Per germline, CDR1 LGHDT and CDR2 YNNKEL (reference sequence). The CDR3 runs to 14 residues. About this clonotype itself: Its cognate antigen is unknown.

A 5'RACE template-switching step, the method used to make TCR cDNA, added a universal primer site and UMIs. TCRdb reprocessed the 5' RACE reads via MiXCR and lists one record per CDR3 protein. Of 250,000 to 350,000 distinct CDR3 sequences in the sample, about 6.9% were seen once. The specimen was PBMCs, collected about 41 days after the first yellow fever vaccination. The sequence derives from a man between 18 and 29 years old who received the YFV17D yellow fever vaccine. The chain is built from TRBV3-1 and TRBJ2-7; unclear D gene. The CDR3 coding sequence is TGTGCCAGCAGCCAAGATCTTCGTATCTACGAGCAGTACTTC. Its translation: CASSQDLRIYEQYF.